Presented here are 20 T cell receptor beta chains from one specimen sequenced in a study of cytomegalovirus exposure and HLA in healthy donors. The PCR ran on 60 Vbeta and 13 Jbeta primers. The data were produced by immunoSEQ multiplex PCR, yet TCRdb's version contains in-frame clones alone and is incomplete. The sample contains roughly 200,000 clones, around 76% of which appear only once. The sequenced material came from PBMCs. The receptors stem from a man in his thirties or forties in good health and CMV-seronegative.

This chain joins TRBV5-1 and TRBJ2-1, with TRBD2 matching 9 bases. Germline CDR1 reads SGHRS; CDR2 reads YFSETQ. The CDR3 sequence is 15 residues long. With 4 bases clipped from V and 5 bases from J, the junction kept 7 bases outside the gene matches. The CDR3 DNA reads TGCGCCAGCAGCACAACTAGCGGGCGCCACAATGAGCAGTTCTTC. Translated, it gives CASSTTSGRHNEQFF.

This chain joins TRBV30 and TRBJ2-1; D is perhaps TRBD1 (6 bases). V shed 0 bases and J shed 6 bases, with 12 bases lying between them. This CDR3 has 14 residues. The germline V gene encodes CDR1 GTSNPN and CDR2 SVGIG (reference sequence). The CDR3 sequence: CAWSVARGVNEQFF. Written as DNA, the CDR3 is TGTGCCTGGAGTGTCGCCAGGGGTGTCAATGAGCAGTTCTTC.

This clone was seen more than once but under ten times. The chain is built from TRBV27 and TRBJ2-2, with D perhaps matching TRBD2 (6 bases). Germline-derived CDR1 and CDR2 are MNHEY and SMNVEV (reference sequence). Trimming shortened V by 8 bases and J by 2 bases, and 12 bases separated the two germline ends. The CDR3 spans 14 residues. The CDR3 region is CASRGRHNTGELFF. The CDR3 nucleotides read TGTGCCAGCCGTGGGAGGCACAACACCGGGGAGCTGTTTTTT.

V is TRBV6-1 and J is TRBJ2-5; 7 bases map to TRBD2. The CDR3 has 16 amino acids. V gave up 2 bases and J gave up 5 bases; unmatched junction bases: 11. Looked up from germline, CDR1 is MNHNS and CDR2 is SASEGT. The CDR3 coding sequence is TGTGCCAGCAGTGAACTTGCAGGACTAGAGGGGGAGACCCAGTACTTC. It yields the protein CASSELAGLEGETQYF.

Remarks on this clone: The junction departs from the called germline gene at one end, perhaps through a read error. The chain carries TRBV4-2 and TRBJ1-3; 9 nucleotides agree with TRBD1. Germline values: CDR1 LGHNA, CDR2 YNFKEQ. This CDR3 spans 18 amino acids. The DNA for the CDR3 is TGTGCCAGCAGCCAAGATAGGACGGGACAGGGCTCTGGAAATACCATATATTTT. Amino acid sequence: CASSQDRTGQGSGNTIYF.

The V call is TRBV11-3, the J call TRBJ2-5; 8 bases fit TRBD2. V shed 5 bases and J 2 bases; nucleotides not matched to a gene: 10. The germline CDR1 and CDR2 sequences are SGHNT and YENEEA. The CDR3 has 16 amino acids. DNA for the CDR3: TGTGCCAGCAGCCTCCACGCAACTAGCGGTCAAGAGACCCAGTACTTC. Translation gives CASSLHATSGQETQYF.

The CDR3 coding sequence is TGTGCCAGCAGCTTAGACCATTGGGAGCGGGAGCCAGACGAGCAGTACTTC. The encoded protein is CASSLDHWEREPDEQYF. The chain employs TRBV11-2 and TRBJ2-7; TRBD2 matches 8 bases. Germline CDR1 SGHAT, CDR2 FQNNGV. The CDR3 is made up of 17 amino acids. After removal of 0 bases from V and 5 bases from J, the junction contained 12 bases not matched to a gene.

This chain connects TRBV11-2 to TRBJ2-5; TRBD1 aligns across 11 bases. Germline assignment: CDR1 SGHAT and CDR2 FQNNGV. The CDR3 has 16 residues. The ends lost 3 bases at V and 5 bases at J; junction bases unmatched: 8. CDR3 coding DNA: TGTGCCAGCAGCTTCCAACGGGGACAGGGGGGGGAGACCCAGTACTTC. This codes for CASSFQRGQGGETQYF. The full variable domain, with the rest looked up from reference TRBV11-2 and TRBJ2-5, is EAGVAQSPRYKIIEKRQSVAFWCNPISGHATLYWYQQILGQGPKLLIQFQNNGVVDDSQLPKDRFSAERLKGVDSTLKIQPAKLEDSAVYLCASSFQRGQGGETQYFGPGTRLLVL.

This chain links TRBV21-1 with TRBJ1-2; the tabulated D call, TRBD1, remains unverified against the DNA. TRBV21-1 is a pseudogene locus. CDR3 length: 13 amino acids. Written as DNA, the CDR3 is TGTGCCTTTGCACAGGGGCCACACTATGGCTACACCTTC. It encodes CAFAQGPHYGYTF.

The V call is TRBV5-1, the J call TRBJ2-1; D is perhaps TRBD2 (6 bases). Germline CDR1 reads SGHRS; CDR2 reads YFSETQ. V was cut by 0 bases and J by 5 bases, with 9 bases left in between. The CDR3 runs 14 residues. Here the CDR3 reads CASSLAWTNNEQFF. The CDR3 bases are TGCGCCAGCAGCTTGGCCTGGACTAACAATGAGCAGTTCTTC.

J is TRBJ2-2 and V is TRBV2, with D perhaps TRBD1 (5 bases). Trimming took 4 bases from V and 1 from J, leaving 7 bases between them. Germline V CDR1 and CDR2: SNHLY, FYNNEI. CDR3 length: 14 residues. The CDR3 DNA reads TGTGCCAGCAGTGCCCAGGGGAACACCGGGGAGCTGTTTTTT. Amino acid sequence: CASSAQGNTGELFF. The full variable domain, its missing parts supplied by reference TRBV2 and TRBJ2-2, is EPEVTQTPSHQVTQMGQEVILRCVPISNHLYFYWYRQILGQKVEFLVSFYNNEISEKSEIFDDQFSVERPDGSNFTLKIRSTKLEDSAMYFCASSAQGNTGELFFGEGSRLTVL.

The chain combines TRBV7-2 with TRBJ2-7; no clear D. Looked up from germline, CDR1 is SGHTA and CDR2 is FQGNSA. This CDR3 region has 14 residues. V lost 2 bases and J 0 bases, leaving 8 bases between the germline ends. CDR3 coding DNA: TGTGCCAGCAGCTTATCGGCTAGCTCCTACGAGCAGTACTTC. Its translation is CASSLSASSYEQYF. The full variable domain, completed using reference TRBV7-2 and TRBJ2-7, is GAGVSQSPSNKVTEKGKDVELRCDPISGHTALYWYRQSLGQGLEFLIYFQGNSAPDKSGLPSDRFSAERTGGSVSTLTIQRTQQEDSAVYLCASSLSASSYEQYFGPGTRLTVT.

This chain connects TRBV6-1 to TRBJ1-6, with 7 bases identical to TRBD1. CDR1 is MNHNS, CDR2 SASEGT, per germline. V shed 5 bases, J shed 5 bases, and the junction held 3 bases outside the gene matches. The CDR3 runs 14 residues. The CDR3 protein is CASSHGTDNSPLHF. Written as DNA, the CDR3 is TGTGCCAGCAGTCATGGGACAGATAATTCACCCCTCCACTTT.

The chain uses TRBV25-1 and TRBJ1-6; 7 nucleotides align to TRBD1. Trimming removed 3 bases from V and 2 bases from J; junction bases left unmatched: 4. CDR1 is MGHDK and CDR2 is SYGVNS in the germline V gene. The CDR3 has 16 amino acids. This CDR3 is CASSDVTGAYNSPLHF. The CDR3 DNA reads TGTGCCAGCAGTGACGTCACAGGGGCCTATAATTCACCCCTCCACTTT. Supplemented by reference TRBV25-1 and TRBJ1-6, the full variable domain reads EADIYQTPRYLVIGTGKKITLECSQTMGHDKMYWYQQDPGMELHLIHYSYGVNSTEKGDLSSESTVSRIRTEHFPLTLESARPSHTSQYLCASSDVTGAYNSPLHFGNGTRLTVT.

The V and J genes are TRBV19 and TRBJ2-7, with 9 bases aligning to TRBD2. CDR3 size: 13 residues. Losses at the gene ends were 1 base for V and 6 bases for J; bases not matched to a gene: 1. Germline CDR1 reads LNHDA; CDR2 reads SQIVND (reference sequence). CDR3: CASSIVRGGEQYF. DNA of the CDR3: TGTGCCAGTAGTATAGTGCGGGGGGGCGAGCAGTACTTC.

The chain has TRBV7-7 and TRBJ2-1; maybe TRBD1 (6 bases). V was clipped by 3 bases and J by 4 bases, with 13 bases between them. Germline CDR1 reads SSHAT; CDR2 reads FNYEAQ (reference sequence). The CDR3 covers 15 residues. CDR3: CASSLETGSYNEQFF. CDR3 in DNA: TGTGCCAGCAGCTTGGAGACAGGAAGTTACAATGAGCAGTTCTTC. Drawing the rest from reference TRBV7-7 and TRBJ2-1, the complete variable domain is GAGVSQSPRYKVTKRGQDVTLRCDPISSHATLYWYQQALGQGPEFLTYFNYEAQPDKSGLPSDRFSAERPEGSISTLTIQRTEQRDSAMYRCASSLETGSYNEQFFGPGTRLTVL.

The chain is built from TRBV9 and TRBJ2-3; 14 bases map to TRBD2. Germline V gene sequence: CDR1 SGDLS, CDR2 YYNGEE. Trimming cost V 4 bases and J 4 bases; bases outside gene matches: 11. This CDR3 spans 18 amino acids. As DNA, the CDR3 is TGTGCCAGCAGCCTTGGGACTAGCGGGAGTGGATACCCAGATACGCAGTATTTT. This encodes CASSLGTSGSGYPDTQYF.

This clone was recorded only once. The V call is TRBV28, the J call TRBJ2-5; D not certain. The CDR3 runs 12 residues. V was cut by 6 bases and J by 5 bases, with 10 bases left in between. The germline V gene encodes CDR1 MDHEN and CDR2 SYDVKM. CDR3 DNA sequence: TGTGCCAGCAGGCCATTGGGCGAGACCCAGTACTTC. It specifies CASRPLGETQYF.

This clone was found a few times. The chain recombines TRBV6-1 with TRBJ2-7; D ambiguous. The germline V and J ends were trimmed by 4 bases and 2 bases, with 9 bases remaining between them. Germline assignment: CDR1 MNHNS and CDR2 SASEGT. This CDR3 spans 13 amino acids. The DNA for the CDR3 is TGTGCCAGCAGTGTCTCGTATACCTACGAGCAGTACTTC. Its protein product is CASSVSYTYEQYF.

The rearrangement uses TRBV6-5 and TRBJ1-1; TRBD1 matches 7 bases. Germline trimming cut 1 base from V and 8 bases from J; bases unmatched to any gene: 13. This CDR3 is 16 amino acids long. Germline values: CDR1 MNHEY, CDR2 SVGAGI. In nucleotides, the CDR3 is TGTGCCAGCAGTTACTTGTCTTCTAGGGGGCATTCGGAAGCTTTCTTT. Translation gives CASSYLSSRGHSEAFF.